The 14 T cell receptor beta chains given below trace back to one sample, sequenced in a study of T cells in Graves' hyperthyroidism and ophthalmopathy. The investigators amplified TCR beta CDR3 regions from RNA transcripts. The HTBI set primed first-round TCR CDR3 RT-PCR. TCRdb reanalysed the multiplex PCR reads using MiXCR and keeps one entry per CDR3 protein. The table has some 350,000 distinct CDR3 sequences, approximately 14% seen once; the top ten hold roughly a quarter. The sequencing sample was made of blood. Every receptor here comes from a woman younger than 30 with Graves' hyperthyroidism that later progressed to Graves' ophthalmopathy.

In its sample, this clonotype was seen many times. This sequence joins TRBV11-1 and TRBJ2-7; 11 nucleotides line up with TRBD2. The J segment lost 3 bases and the V segment lost 5 bases, leaving 6 bases of the junction unmatched. CDR3 length: 15 residues. Germline V gene lookup returns CDR1 SGHAT and CDR2 FQDESV (reference sequence). The CDR3 is CASSQGLAEIYEQYF. The CDR3 coding sequence is TGTGCCAGCAGCCAGGGACTAGCGGAGATCTACGAGCAGTACTTC.

The V gene is TRBV20-1, the J gene TRBJ2-7; 10 nucleotides agree with TRBD2. The CDR3 length is 15 residues. Germline V gene lookup returns CDR1 DFQATT and CDR2 SNEGSKA (reference sequence). The V segment lost 2 bases and the J segment 0 bases; nucleotides outside the gene matches: 4. The CDR3 spells CSARFPSGSSYEQYF. The CDR3 DNA reads as TGCAGTGCTAGATTCCCTAGCGGGAGCTCCTACGAGCAGTACTTC.

This clonotype was seen more than once but under ten times. The J gene is TRBJ2-3, the V gene TRBV4-3, with TRBD2 identical over 8 bases. The CDR3 extends over 17 amino acids. Germline V gene lookup returns CDR1 LGHNA and CDR2 YSLEER. V dropped 3 bases and J dropped 0; count of bases not matched to a gene: 8. The CDR3 region has the DNA TGCGCCAGCAGCCAGAGGGGGGCGGGAGGAAGCACAGATACGCAGTATTTT. This codes for CASSQRGAGGSTDTQYF.

This clonotype was seen repeatedly, ten times or more. This chain uses TRBV18 with TRBJ1-1, with D possibly TRBD1 on 5 matching bases. V lost 6 bases, J lost 1 base, and 12 bases lay in between. Germline V gene sequence: CDR1 KGHSH, CDR2 LQKENI. The CDR3 extends over 14 amino acids. Here the CDR3 DNA reads TGTGCCAGCTCTAGACAGAGTCAGAACACTGAAGCTTTCTTT. Its translation: CASSRQSQNTEAFF.

In DNA form, the CDR3 reads TGTGCCAGCAGATTTAGGGGGCCTTGGCCATTGAACACTGAAGCTTTCTTT. It codes for CASRFRGPWPLNTEAFF. This sequence joins TRBV12-3 or TRBV12-4 and TRBJ1-1, with 7 bases lining up with TRBD1. The CDR3 is 17 residues long. V gave up 6 bases and J gave up 0 bases; unmatched junction bases: 13.

This clonotype has ten or more counts. The chain joins TRBV27 to TRBJ2-7, with TRBD1 identical over 8 bases. Germline assignment: CDR1 MNHEY and CDR2 SMNVEV (reference sequence). The CDR3 totals 14 residues. The V gene end was trimmed by 8 bases and the J gene end by 2 bases; junction bases not matched to a gene: 8. The CDR3 loop is CASWTRDRPYEQYF. CDR3 in DNA: TGTGCCAGCTGGACCCGGGACAGGCCCTACGAGCAGTACTTC.

This clonotype was observed many times. This sequence joins TRBV5-1 and TRBJ2-7; 9 bases fit TRBD1. The CDR3 covers 16 residues. Trimming took 3 bases from V and 3 from J; bases not matched to a gene: 10. The germline CDR1 and CDR2 sequences are SGHRS and YFSETQ. CDR3 in amino acids: CASSSAKGTGLYEQYF. CDR3 DNA: TGCGCCAGCAGCTCGGCTAAAGGGACAGGGCTCTACGAGCAGTACTTC.

This clonotype was detected ten times or more. The rearrangement links TRBV20-1 to TRBJ1-5, with 8 bases lining up with TRBD1. The germline CDR1 and CDR2 sequences are DFQATT and SNEGSKA (reference sequence). The CDR3 contains 13 residues. V was clipped by 6 bases and J by 5 bases; unmatched bases: 6. The CDR3 sequence is CSARDRRDQPQHF. CDR3 in DNA: TGCAGTGCAAGGGACAGGCGAGATCAGCCCCAGCATTTT.

This clonotype was counted at least ten times. The rearrangement links TRBV20-1 to TRBJ2-3; TRBD2 is a possible D gene (6 bases). The CDR3 totals 15 residues. In germline, CDR1 is DFQATT, CDR2 SNEGSKA (reference sequence). With 6 bases removed from V and 0 bases from J, the gap between germline ends came to 16 bases. CDR3 sequence: CSADDVSGSTDTQYF. The CDR3, as DNA: TGCAGTGCCGACGATGTTAGCGGCAGCACAGATACGCAGTATTTT.

This clonotype was counted a few times. The V and J genes are TRBV6-2 or TRBV6-3 and TRBJ2-1, with TRBD2 identical over 11 bases. The CDR3 totals 15 residues. J gave up 1 base and V 9 bases, and 5 bases lay outside the gene matches. Germline CDR1 is MNHEY and CDR2 is SVGEGT. The CDR3 loop is CASHSGGESYNEQFF. DNA of the CDR3: TGTGCCAGTCATAGCGGGGGGGAGTCCTACAATGAGCAGTTCTTC.

At least ten counts were recorded for this clonotype. V is TRBV28 and J is TRBJ2-1; 13 bases are a match to TRBD2. CDR1 is MDHEN and CDR2 is SYDVKM in the germline V gene. The V gene end was trimmed by 4 bases and the J gene end by 10 bases; junction bases not matched to a gene: 10. This CDR3 has 16 amino acids. CDR3 loop: CASSSPGLAGVREQFF. The CDR3 DNA reads as TGTGCCAGCAGTTCACCTGGACTAGCGGGAGTTAGGGAGCAGTTCTTC.

The sample holds many counts of this clonotype. The chain employs TRBV11-2 and TRBJ2-3; D is ambiguous. The CDR3 loop spans 16 amino acids. V was cut by 1 base and J by 1 base, with 12 bases left in between. CDR1 SGHAT and CDR2 FQNNGV come from the germline V gene. The CDR3 region has the DNA TGTGCCAGCAGCTTAGGAGACTGGGGTCGCACAGATACGCAGTATTTT. Protein product: CASSLGDWGRTDTQYF.

Concerning this clonotype: A read error may be the cause here, since a much bigger clone is one base away. The chain couples TRBV20-1 to TRBJ2-1; TRBD2 aligns across 11 bases. Germline V gene lookup returns CDR1 DFQATT and CDR2 SNEGSKA (reference sequence). The CDR3 spans 16 residues. CDR3 bases: TGCGGTGCTAGAGATTCGGGACTAGCGGTCTACAATGAGCAGTTCTTC. Its translation: CGARDSGLAVYNEQFF.

This clonotype was seen repeatedly, ten times or more. The CDR3 DNA is TGTGCCAGCAGTGAAACCGGCCACGAGCAGTACTTC. It codes for CASSETGHEQYF. This sequence joins TRBV6-1 and TRBJ2-7; D call uncertain. Trimming took off 2 bases at V and 5 bases at J, with 7 bases between the two ends. CDR3 size: 12 residues. Looked up from germline, CDR1 is MNHNS and CDR2 is SASEGT.